These 2 T cell receptor beta chains originate from one sample sequenced in a study of technical replicates of blood from several donors. The data were produced by immunoSEQ multiplex PCR, yet TCRdb's version contains in-frame clones alone and is incomplete. Of some 70,000 clones listed, about 97% are singletons. The sequenced sample consisted of T cells isolated from PBMCs. The receptors were sampled from a human donor in good health.

The chain links TRBV28 to TRBJ2-7; TRBD1 aligns across 7 bases. After removal of 7 bases from V and 6 bases from J, the junction contained 12 bases not matched to a gene. Germline V CDR1 and CDR2: MDHEN, SYDVKM. CDR3 size: 14 residues. CDR3 sequence: CASTPGTAYFEQYF. The CDR3 DNA follows: TGTGCCAGCACCCCCGGGACAGCGTATTTCGAGCAGTACTTC.

This rearrangement joins TRBV7-9 to TRBJ1-1; 8 nucleotides agree with TRBD1. Looked up from germline, CDR1 is SEHNR and CDR2 is FQNEAQ (reference sequence). The CDR3 is made up of 14 amino acids. J lost 1 base, V lost 5 bases, and 3 bases had no gene match. The CDR3 DNA is TGTGCCAGCAGCATGGACAGGGCGAACACTGAAGCTTTCTTT. This codes for CASSMDRANTEAFF.